The 10 T cell receptor beta chains reported below all come from one sample, sequenced in a study of blood T cell repertoires in COVID-19. Some clones are missing from TCRdb's copy, which holds only in-frame ones; the method was immunoSEQ multiplex PCR. The sample consists of roughly 350,000 clones, roughly 90% of them appearing once. The sample taken for sequencing was peripheral blood. Receptors originate from a woman aged 45-65 years with active or convalescent COVID-19.

Points on this clone: The sample contains more than one DNA sequence encoding this CDR3. This sequence joins TRBV3-1 (or the pseudogene TRBV3-2) and TRBJ2-5; a weak D match, TRBD2 (6 bases). The CDR3 is made up of 13 amino acids. The V gene lost 4 bases and the J gene lost 1 base, with 7 bases spanning the gap. CDR1 and CDR2 (germline): LGHDT, YNNKEL (reference sequence). The CDR3 DNA sequence: TGTGCCAGCAGCCCGGGGGTCCAAGAGACCCAGTACTTC. Amino acid sequence: CASSPGVQETQYF.

In this sample, this clone turned up once. The J gene is TRBJ2-3, the V gene TRBV11-2; 8 nucleotides line up with TRBD2. This CDR3 has 16 residues. Trimming took 1 base from V and 1 from J; bases not matched to a gene: 4. CDR1 is SGHAT, CDR2 FQNNGV, per germline. CDR3: CASSLVETSGTDTQYF. CDR3 DNA: TGTGCCAGCAGCTTAGTCGAGACTAGCGGCACAGATACGCAGTATTTT.

V usage is TRBV7-2 and J usage is TRBJ1-4; D remains ambiguous. The V and J ends lost 5 bases and 8 bases respectively, with 18 bases between them. The CDR3 length is 15 residues. Germline V gene sequence: CDR1 SGHTA, CDR2 FQGNSA. CDR3 protein: CASSPNTAVWEKLFF. The CDR3, as DNA: TGTGCCAGCAGCCCAAACACAGCGGTTTGGGAAAAACTGTTTTTT.

V is TRBV4-1 and J is TRBJ1-6; D is possibly TRBD1 (6 bases). The CDR3 loop spans 16 amino acids. With 2 bases removed from V and 12 bases from J, the gap between germline ends came to 20 bases. Germline V gene data show CDR1 as MGHRA and CDR2 as YSYEKL. The CDR3: CASSQWGGDSGVPLHF. Here the CDR3 DNA reads TGCGCCAGCAGCCAATGGGGCGGTGACTCAGGGGTACCCCTCCACTTT.

The J gene is TRBJ2-1, the V gene TRBV5-8, with a tentative D call TRBD1 (6 bases). The CDR3 spans 13 residues. Germline CDR1 SGHTS, CDR2 YDEGEE. Trimming took off 2 bases at V and 6 bases at J, with 9 bases between the two ends. CDR3 protein: CASSLQGSNEQFF. The CDR3 DNA sequence: TGTGCCAGCAGCTTACAGGGAAGCAATGAGCAGTTCTTC.

This CDR3 reads CASSPPPDRVIFDEQFF. CDR3 coding DNA: TGTGCCAGCTCACCACCTCCGGACAGGGTGATATTCGATGAGCAGTTCTTC. The chain joins TRBV18 to TRBJ2-1; TRBD1 matches at 8 bases. There are 17 residues in the CDR3. Germline lookup yields CDR1 KGHSH and CDR2 LQKENI. Trimming at V came to 0 bases and at J to 8 bases, leaving 12 bases not matched to a gene. Combining the CDR3 with reference TRBV18 and TRBJ2-1 gives the whole variable domain NAGVMQNPRHLVRRRGQEARLRCSPMKGHSHVYWYRQLPEEGLKFMVYLQKENIIDESGMPKERFSAEFPKEGPSILRIQQVVRGDSAAYFCASSPPPDRVIFDEQFFGPGTRLTVL.

This chain joins TRBV6-5 and TRBJ1-2; no clear D. Germline V gene sequence: CDR1 MNHEY, CDR2 SVGAGI. The CDR3 loop spans 13 amino acids. V was pared by 6 bases and J by 2 bases, with 10 bases between. CDR3 protein: CASRREGNYGYTF. CDR3 nucleotides: TGTGCCAGCAGACGGGAGGGAAACTATGGCTACACCTTC.

The chain recombines TRBV11-2 with TRBJ1-5; D ambiguous. V was clipped by 5 bases and J by 0 bases, with 5 bases between them. There are 13 residues in the CDR3. The germline V gene has CDR1 SGHAT and CDR2 FQNNGV. This CDR3 is CASSQNSNQPQHF. The CDR3 nucleotides are TGTGCCAGCAGCCAAAATAGCAATCAGCCCCAGCATTTT.

This clone was recorded a few times. The gene calls are TRBV10-3 and TRBJ2-5; 9 nucleotides align to TRBD1. V was pared by 4 bases and J by 5 bases, with 8 bases of the junction left unmatched. Germline-derived CDR1 and CDR2 are ENHRY and SYGVKD. This CDR3 is 15 amino acids long. CDR3 residues: CAISGLQGAGETQYF. For the CDR3, the DNA is TGTGCCATCAGTGGACTACAGGGGGCAGGGGAGACCCAGTACTTC.

The chain combines TRBV27 with TRBJ2-7; TRBD1 might be the D (6 bases). Trimming stripped 8 bases from V and 3 bases from J, with 14 bases between. This CDR3 has 13 residues. Germline CDR1 and CDR2: MNHEY and SMNVEV (reference sequence). For the CDR3, the DNA is TGTGCCAGCGGAAACAGGGACCTCTACGAGCAGTACTTC. Translated: CASGNRDLYEQYF.